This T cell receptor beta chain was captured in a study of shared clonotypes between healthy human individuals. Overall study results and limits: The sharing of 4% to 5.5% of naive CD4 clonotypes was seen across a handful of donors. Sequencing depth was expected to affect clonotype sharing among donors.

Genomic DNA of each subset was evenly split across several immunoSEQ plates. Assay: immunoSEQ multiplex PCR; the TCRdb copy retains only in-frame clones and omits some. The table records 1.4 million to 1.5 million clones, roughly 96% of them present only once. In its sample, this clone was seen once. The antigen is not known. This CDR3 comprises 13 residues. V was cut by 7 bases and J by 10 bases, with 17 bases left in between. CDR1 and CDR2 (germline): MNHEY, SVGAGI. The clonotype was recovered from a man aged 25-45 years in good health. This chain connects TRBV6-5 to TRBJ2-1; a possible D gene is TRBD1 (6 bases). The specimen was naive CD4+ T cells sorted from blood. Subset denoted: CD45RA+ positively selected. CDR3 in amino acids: CASKDREKGEQFF. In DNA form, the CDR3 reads TGTGCCAGCAAGGACAGAGAAAAAGGAGAGCAGTTCTTC.